Shown below are 12 T cell receptor beta chains from a single sample sequenced in a study of shared clonotypes between healthy human individuals. Produced via immunoSEQ multiplex PCR; TCRdb's table is partial and in-frame only. There are roughly 1 million clones in the sample; about three quarters occur only once, and approximately 1.5% lies in the top ten. Material: memory CD4+ T cells sorted from blood. The subset was: CD45RA-negative fraction. All receptors come from a man aged 18 to 29 in good health.

This clone was recorded a few times. This chain joins TRBV9 and TRBJ2-1; possibly TRBD2 for D (5 bases). Germline V CDR1 and CDR2: SGDLS, YYNGEE. This CDR3 has 17 residues. V lost 4 bases and J lost 0, with 17 bases in between. The CDR3 is CASSLYGVPSSYNEQFF. Here the CDR3 DNA reads TGTGCCAGCAGCTTATACGGGGTCCCTAGCTCCTACAATGAGCAGTTCTTC.

The chain combines TRBV4-1 with TRBJ2-7; TRBD2 matches at 9 bases. After removal of 4 bases from V and 4 bases from J, the junction contained 8 bases not matched to a gene. The CDR3 has 15 amino acids. CDR1 is MGHRA, CDR2 YSYEKL, per germline. CDR3 loop: CASSPDSGSLYEQYF. The CDR3, as DNA: TGCGCCAGCAGCCCAGATAGCGGGAGTCTTTACGAGCAGTACTTC.

This chain uses TRBV4-1 with TRBJ2-1; D gene ambiguous. Germline V gene data show CDR1 as MGHRA and CDR2 as YSYEKL. V was cut by 0 bases and J by 0 bases, with 9 bases left in between. The CDR3 sequence is 16 residues long. The CDR3 sequence: CASSQEIQPSYNEQFF. The CDR3 region has the DNA TGCGCCAGCAGCCAAGAAATCCAGCCCTCCTACAATGAGCAGTTCTTC.

This rearrangement joins TRBV6-5 to TRBJ1-1; 11 bases match TRBD1. Germline values: CDR1 MNHEY, CDR2 SVGAGI. Trimming removed 8 bases from V and 0 bases from J; junction bases left unmatched: 5. The CDR3 length is 15 residues. The DNA of the CDR3 is TGTGCCAGCGGGCGGGACAGGGGGTTGAACACTGAAGCTTTCTTT. Its protein product is CASGRDRGLNTEAFF.

The rearrangement uses TRBV4-1 and TRBJ2-7, with 8 bases matching TRBD2. There are 14 residues in the CDR3. The germline V gene encodes CDR1 MGHRA and CDR2 YSYEKL. The trim removed 5 bases at V and 4 bases at J, leaving 7 bases unmatched. The CDR3 sequence: CASSAQRERYEQYF. The CDR3 nucleotides are TGCGCCAGCAGCGCCCAGCGGGAGCGGTACGAGCAGTACTTC.

The gene calls are TRBV30 and TRBJ2-3; D is ambiguous. In germline, CDR1 is GTSNPN, CDR2 SVGIG (reference sequence). The V end lost 0 bases, the J end lost 5 bases, and 6 bases lay between the germline ends. This CDR3 has 12 amino acids. CDR3 sequence (DNA): TGTGCCTGGAGTGTTCAGGAAGATACGCAGTATTTT. Amino acid sequence: CAWSVQEDTQYF.

The chain recombines TRBV7-2 with TRBJ2-5, with TRBD2 matching over 10 bases. V gave up 6 bases and J gave up 6 bases; unmatched junction bases: 10. CDR3 size: 15 residues. The germline gives CDR1 SGHTA, CDR2 FQGNSA. CDR3 region: CASSTLAGGRQTQYF. CDR3 in DNA: TGTGCCAGCAGTACGTTAGCGGGAGGCAGACAGACCCAGTACTTC.

This chain uses TRBV5-8 with TRBJ2-5; D gene ambiguous. This CDR3 region has 11 residues. V lost 3 bases to trimming and J lost 4 bases, with 4 bases between them. CDR1 SGHTS and CDR2 YDEGEE come from the germline V gene. The CDR3: CASSYRETQYF. The CDR3 coding sequence is TGTGCCAGCAGCTATCGAGAGACCCAGTACTTC.

The chain combines TRBV30 with TRBJ2-2; TRBD2 aligns across 8 bases. This CDR3 spans 17 amino acids. Trimming took 3 bases from V and 5 from J; bases not matched to a gene: 14. Germline CDR1 is GTSNPN and CDR2 is SVGIG (reference sequence). In DNA form, the CDR3 reads TGTGCCTGGAGCCCATTCGGGAGGGGCTTCGGGACCGGGGAGCTGTTTTTT. It specifies CAWSPFGRGFGTGELFF.

The CDR3 here is CASSLGVDYGYTF. DNA for the CDR3: TGTGCCAGCAGCTTAGGGGTCGACTATGGCTACACCTTC. This rearrangement joins TRBV7-3 to TRBJ1-2; D uncertain. Germline V gene data show CDR1 as SGHTA and CDR2 as FQGTGA. V was pared by 2 bases and J by 3 bases, with 7 bases between. The CDR3 is made up of 13 amino acids.

The table lists this clone with a count of one. The CDR3 spells CASSNPTGAGEQYF. CDR3 coding DNA: TGCGCCAGCAGTAACCCGACAGGGGCCGGCGAGCAGTACTTC. This chain uses TRBV5-1 with TRBJ2-7, with 8 bases identical to TRBD1. CDR3 size: 14 residues. Germline lookup yields CDR1 SGHRS and CDR2 YFSETQ. V lost 5 bases to trimming and J lost 6 bases; unmatched junction nucleotides: 10.

Worth noting for this clone: A much larger clone differs from this one at a single base, so this may be a read error. Other DNA sequences in this sample translate to the same CDR3. J is TRBJ1-5 and V is TRBV28; 7 bases match TRBD1. V shed 5 bases and J 1 base; nucleotides not matched to a gene: 2. Per the germline V gene, CDR1 is MDHEN and CDR2 is SYDVKM. The CDR3 runs 14 residues. CDR3 amino acids: CASSQGGSNQPQHF. The CDR3 DNA follows: TGTGCCAGCAGTCAGGGGGGCAGCAATCAGCCCCAGCATTTT.